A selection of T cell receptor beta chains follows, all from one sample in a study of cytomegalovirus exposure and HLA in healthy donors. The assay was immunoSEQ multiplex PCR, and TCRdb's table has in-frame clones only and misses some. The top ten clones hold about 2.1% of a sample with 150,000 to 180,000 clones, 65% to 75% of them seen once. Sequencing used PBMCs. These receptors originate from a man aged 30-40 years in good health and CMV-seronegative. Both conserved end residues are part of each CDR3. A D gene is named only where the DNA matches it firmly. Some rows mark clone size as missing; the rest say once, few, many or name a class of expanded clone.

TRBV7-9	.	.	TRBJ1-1	TGTGCCAGCCAGGAGGGCGACACTGAAGCTTTCTTT	CASQEGDTEAFF
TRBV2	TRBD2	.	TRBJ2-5	TGTGCCAGCAGTGAAAGACTAGCGGGGGACCAAGAGACCCAGTACTTC	CASSERLAGDQETQYF
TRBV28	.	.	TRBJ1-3	TGTGCCAGCAGTTTAACCGGGAACACCATATATTTT	CASSLTGNTIYF
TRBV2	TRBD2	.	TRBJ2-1	TGTGCCAGCAGAGAGGGTAGCGGGGGGGCCGATCTTAATGAGCAGTTCTTC	CASREGSGGADLNEQFF
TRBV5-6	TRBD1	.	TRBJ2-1	TGTGCCAGCAGCTTGGAGGGGGCCGATGAGCAGTTCTTC	CASSLEGADEQFF
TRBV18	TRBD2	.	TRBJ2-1	TGTGCCAGCTCACCCCAGGGGGTTACTAGCGGGGGCCACTCCTACAATGAGCAGTTCTTC	CASSPQGVTSGGHSYNEQFF
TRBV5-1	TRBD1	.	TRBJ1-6	TGCGCCAGCAGTCCCGTGGGACAGGGTAATTCACCCCTCCACTTT	CASSPVGQGNSPLHF
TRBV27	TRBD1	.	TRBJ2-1	TGTGCCAGCAGCCGGGACAGGGGAGGCTACAATGAGCAGTTCTTC	CASSRDRGGYNEQFF
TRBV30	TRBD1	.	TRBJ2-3	TGTGCCTGGAGCCAGGGACAGGGGCCAGATACGCAGTATTTT	CAWSQGQGPDTQYF
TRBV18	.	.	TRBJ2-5	TGTGCCAGCTCACCAAGCCGAGGGACCCAGTACTTC	CASSPSRGTQYF
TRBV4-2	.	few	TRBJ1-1	TGTGCCAGCAGCCAGCTTTCGAGCAACACTGAAGCTTTCTTT	CASSQLSSNTEAFF
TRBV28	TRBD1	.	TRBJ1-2	TGTGCCAGCAGTTTAGGGGGACAGTCCCACGGCTACACCTTC	CASSLGGQSHGYTF
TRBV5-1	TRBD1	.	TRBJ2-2	TGCGCCAGCAGATCTGACAGGGGCTATGGGACCGGGGAGCTGTTTTTT	CASRSDRGYGTGELFF
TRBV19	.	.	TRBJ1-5	TGTGCCAGTAGTAACCTTGAGGGCAATCAGCCCCAGCATTTT	CASSNLEGNQPQHF
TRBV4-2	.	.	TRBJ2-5	TGTGCCAGCAGCCCCTTAGCCGGATCCCCGCAAGAGACCCAGTACTTC	CASSPLAGSPQETQYF
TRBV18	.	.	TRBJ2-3	TGTGCCAGCTCACCACCCCCAGCCGGGACAGATACGCAGTATTTT	CASSPPPAGTDTQYF
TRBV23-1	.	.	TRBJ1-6	TGCGCCAGCAGTCAACCGAACGCCAGTTCCAGGTCCTATAATTCACCCCTCCACTTT	CASSQPNASSRSYNSPLHF
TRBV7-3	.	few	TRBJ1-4	TGTGCCAGCAGCCAAGACGGACAGCCGGGGGAAAAACTGTTTTTT	CASSQDGQPGEKLFF
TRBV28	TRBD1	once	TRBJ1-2	TGTGCCAGCATACCGGACAGGCTCAACTATGGCTACACCTTC	CASIPDRLNYGYTF
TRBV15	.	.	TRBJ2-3	TGTGCCACCAGCGGTATTTCACAGGTCTCTAGCACAGATACGCAGTATTTT	CATSGISQVSSTDTQYF
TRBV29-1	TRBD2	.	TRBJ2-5	TGCAGCGCTTTAGCGGGGGCCCAACCCCAGTACTTC	CSALAGAQPQYF
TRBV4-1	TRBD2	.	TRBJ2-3	TGCGCCAGCAGCCAAGATCCTAGCGGGGGGGTGACAGATACGCAGTATTTT	CASSQDPSGGVTDTQYF
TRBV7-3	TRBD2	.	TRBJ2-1	TGTGCCAGCAGCCCGGGGCTAGCGGGGCTCAATGAGCAGTTCTTC	CASSPGLAGLNEQFF
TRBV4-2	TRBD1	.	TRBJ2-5	TGTGCCAGCAGCCAACTCACAGGGGGACGAGAGACCCAGTACTTC	CASSQLTGGRETQYF
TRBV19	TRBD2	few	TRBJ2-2	TGTGCCAGTAGCCAGGGAGGGAACGCCGGGGAGCTGTTTTTT	CASSQGGNAGELFF
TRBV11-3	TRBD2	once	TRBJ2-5	TGTGCCAGCAGCTTGGGGGTCCTAGCGGGGGAAGAGACCCAGTACTTC	CASSLGVLAGEETQYF
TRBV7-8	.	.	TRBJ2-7	TGTGCCAGCGGCTTTGAGGCCGAGCAGTACTTC	CASGFEAEQYF